This T cell receptor (beta chain) originates from a study of cytomegalovirus exposure and HLA in healthy donors. Unrecorded immune exposure was likely among donors, who were nominally healthy when sampled. Per the germline V gene, CDR1 is SGHAT and CDR2 is FQNNGV. The CDR3 length is 18 residues. The ends were cut back, 5 bases at V and 9 bases at J, with 26 bases in the middle. 60 Vbeta and 13 Jbeta primers were used in PCR. The assay was immunoSEQ multiplex PCR, and TCRdb's table has in-frame clones only and misses some. The repertoire holds 160,000 or so clones, 70% seen once, with about 4.7% in the top ten. Whole-study results and caveats: Later on, an analysis showed TCR association rates differing by HLA locus, with DRB1 the most and HLA-C the fewest.

For this clone: Its specificity is not known.

The sequence derives from a man in his late teens or twenties in good health and CMV-seropositive. The chain combines TRBV11-2 with TRBJ1-6; D perhaps matches TRBD1 (5 bases). The specimen was PBMCs. The CDR3 DNA reads as TGTGCCAGCAGCCCAGCCCTAGGGAGGGGTGAGGATGGTTCACCCCTCCACTTT. Its translation is CASSPALGRGEDGSPLHF. Full variable domain (remainder filled in from reference TRBV11-2 and TRBJ1-6): EAGVAQSPRYKIIEKRQSVAFWCNPISGHATLYWYQQILGQGPKLLIQFQNNGVVDDSQLPKDRFSAERLKGVDSTLKIQPAKLEDSAVYLCASSPALGRGEDGSPLHFGNGTRLTVT.